This T cell receptor (beta chain) is drawn from a study of T cell responses to AZD1222 COVID-19 vaccine. Study-wide findings and caveats: It was only a handful of AZD1222 recipients who were seropositive at baseline.

Here immunoSEQ multiplex PCR was the method, and the copy in TCRdb shows in-frame clones only, minus some. The sample holds under 200,000 clones, approximately 94% seen once. To note about this clone: Its antigen is as yet unknown.

The CDR3 runs 14 residues. Between the trimmed V and J ends, which lost 1 base and 0 bases, there was a span of 7 bases. Germline loops: CDR1 KGHSH, CDR2 LQKENI. Sequenced material: peripheral blood, taken on day 0 of AZD1222 vaccination. The receptor comes from an adult in good health. J is TRBJ2-7 and V is TRBV18; D may be TRBD1 (6 bases). In nucleotides, the CDR3 is TGTGCCAGCTCACCACGGACAGACTCCTACGAGCAGTACTTC. Protein sequence: CASSPRTDSYEQYF. The full variable domain, its missing parts supplied by reference TRBV18 and TRBJ2-7, is NAGVMQNPRHLVRRRGQEARLRCSPMKGHSHVYWYRQLPEEGLKFMVYLQKENIIDESGMPKERFSAEFPKEGPSILRIQQVVRGDSAAYFCASSPRTDSYEQYFGPGTRLTVT.